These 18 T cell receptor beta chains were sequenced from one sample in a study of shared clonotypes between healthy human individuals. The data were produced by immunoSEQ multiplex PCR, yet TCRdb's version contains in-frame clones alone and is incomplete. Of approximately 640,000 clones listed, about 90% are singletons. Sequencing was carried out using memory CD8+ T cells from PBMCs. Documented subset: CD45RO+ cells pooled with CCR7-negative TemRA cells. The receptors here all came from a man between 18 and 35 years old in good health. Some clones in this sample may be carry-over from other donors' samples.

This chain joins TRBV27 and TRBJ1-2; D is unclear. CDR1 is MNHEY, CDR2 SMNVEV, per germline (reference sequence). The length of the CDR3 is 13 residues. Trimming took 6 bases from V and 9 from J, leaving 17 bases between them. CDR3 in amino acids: CASRGVGFLSYTF. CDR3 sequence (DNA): TGTGCCAGCAGGGGCGTAGGGTTTTTGAGCTACACCTTC.

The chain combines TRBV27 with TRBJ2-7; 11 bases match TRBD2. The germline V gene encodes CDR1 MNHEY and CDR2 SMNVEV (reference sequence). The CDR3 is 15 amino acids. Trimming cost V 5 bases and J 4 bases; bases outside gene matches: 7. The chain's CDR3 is CASSQLAGVGYEQYF. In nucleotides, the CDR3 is TGTGCCAGCAGTCAACTAGCGGGAGTAGGGTACGAGCAGTACTTC.

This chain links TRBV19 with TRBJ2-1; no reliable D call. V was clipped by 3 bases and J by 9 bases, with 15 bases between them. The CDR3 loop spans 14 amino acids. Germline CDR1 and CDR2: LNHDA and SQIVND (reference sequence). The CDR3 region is CASSISVGLSEQFF. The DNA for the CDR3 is TGTGCCAGTAGTATCTCGGTAGGGTTGAGTGAGCAGTTCTTC.

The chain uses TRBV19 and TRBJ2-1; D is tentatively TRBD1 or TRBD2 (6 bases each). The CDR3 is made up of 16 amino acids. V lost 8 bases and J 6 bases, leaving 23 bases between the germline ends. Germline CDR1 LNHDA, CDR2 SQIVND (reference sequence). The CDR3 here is CASSALGGLSANEQFF. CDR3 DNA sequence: TGTGCCAGTTCGGCCCTCGGGGGCCTGAGTGCCAATGAGCAGTTCTTC.

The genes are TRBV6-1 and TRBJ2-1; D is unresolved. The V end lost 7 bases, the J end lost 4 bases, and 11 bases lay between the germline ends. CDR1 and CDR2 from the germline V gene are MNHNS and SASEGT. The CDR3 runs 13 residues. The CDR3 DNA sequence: TGTGCCAGCACCCCCGGAGCGTACAATGAGCAGTTCTTC. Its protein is CASTPGAYNEQFF.

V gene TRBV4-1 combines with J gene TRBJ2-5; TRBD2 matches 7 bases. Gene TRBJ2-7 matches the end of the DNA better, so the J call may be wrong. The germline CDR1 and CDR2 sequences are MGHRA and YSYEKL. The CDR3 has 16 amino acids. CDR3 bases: TGCGCCAGCAGCCATCCCACAGCGGGAAGCTCCTACGAGCAGTACTTC. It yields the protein CASSHPTAGSSYEQYF.

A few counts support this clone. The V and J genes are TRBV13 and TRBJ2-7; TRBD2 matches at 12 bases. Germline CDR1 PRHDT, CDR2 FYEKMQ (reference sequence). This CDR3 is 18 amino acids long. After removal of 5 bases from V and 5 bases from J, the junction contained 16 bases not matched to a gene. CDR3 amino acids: CASSHYPALLAGGNEQYF. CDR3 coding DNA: TGTGCCAGCAGCCATTACCCGGCCTTACTAGCGGGAGGTAACGAGCAGTACTTC.

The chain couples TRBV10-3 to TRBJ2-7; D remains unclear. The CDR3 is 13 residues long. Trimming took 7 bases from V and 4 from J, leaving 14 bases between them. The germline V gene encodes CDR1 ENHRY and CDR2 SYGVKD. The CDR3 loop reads CAIMAVLEYEQYF. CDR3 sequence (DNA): TGTGCCATCATGGCAGTATTAGAGTACGAGCAGTACTTC.

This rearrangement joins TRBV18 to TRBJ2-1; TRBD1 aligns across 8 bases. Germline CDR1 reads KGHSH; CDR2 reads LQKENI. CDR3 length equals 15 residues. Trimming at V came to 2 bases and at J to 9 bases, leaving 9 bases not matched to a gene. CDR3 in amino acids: CASSPAGGYWTEQFF. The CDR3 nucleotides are TGTGCCAGCTCACCAGCAGGGGGCTACTGGACTGAGCAGTTCTTC.

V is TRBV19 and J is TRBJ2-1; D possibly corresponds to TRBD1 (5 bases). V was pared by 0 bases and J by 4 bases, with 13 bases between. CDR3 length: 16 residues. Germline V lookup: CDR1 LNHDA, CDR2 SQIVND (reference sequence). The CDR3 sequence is CASSIDGAVRYNEQFF. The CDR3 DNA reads TGTGCCAGTAGTATAGATGGGGCAGTGCGGTACAATGAGCAGTTCTTC.

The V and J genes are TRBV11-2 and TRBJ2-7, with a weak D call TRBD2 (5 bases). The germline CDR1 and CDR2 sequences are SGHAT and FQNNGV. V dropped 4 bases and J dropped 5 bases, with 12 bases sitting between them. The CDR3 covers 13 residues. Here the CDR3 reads CASSSYAGHEQYF. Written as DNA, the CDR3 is TGTGCCAGCAGCTCGTATGCGGGCCACGAGCAGTACTTC.

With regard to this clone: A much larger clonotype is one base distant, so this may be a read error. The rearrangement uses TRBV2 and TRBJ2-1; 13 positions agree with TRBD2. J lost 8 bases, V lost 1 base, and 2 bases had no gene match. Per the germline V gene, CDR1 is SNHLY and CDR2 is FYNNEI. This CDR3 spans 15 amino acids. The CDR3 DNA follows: TGTGCCAGCAGTGAAGGGACTAGCGGGAGCGATGAGCAGTTCTTC. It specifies CASSEGTSGSDEQFF.

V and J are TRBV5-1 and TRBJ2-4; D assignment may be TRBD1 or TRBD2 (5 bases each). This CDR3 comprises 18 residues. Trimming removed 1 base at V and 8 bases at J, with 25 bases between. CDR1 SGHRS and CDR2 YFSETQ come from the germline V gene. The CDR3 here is CASSLFISGARERDIQYF. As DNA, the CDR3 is TGCGCCAGCAGCTTGTTTATCTCTGGGGCCAGGGAGAGGGACATTCAGTACTTC.

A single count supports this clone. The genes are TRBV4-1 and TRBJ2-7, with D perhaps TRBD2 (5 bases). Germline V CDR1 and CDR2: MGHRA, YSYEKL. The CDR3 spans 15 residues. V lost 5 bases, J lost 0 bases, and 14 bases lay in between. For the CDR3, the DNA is TGCGCCAGCAGCGCAATCTCGGGGAGCTCCTACGAGCAGTACTTC. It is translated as CASSAISGSSYEQYF.

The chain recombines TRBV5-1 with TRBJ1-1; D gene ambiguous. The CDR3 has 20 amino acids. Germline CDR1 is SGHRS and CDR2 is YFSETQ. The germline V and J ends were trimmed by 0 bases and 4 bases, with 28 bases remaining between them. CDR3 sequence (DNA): TGCGCCAGCAGCTTGGGCCAGGTTCCCGGATTCCGGGTCCCCCCCACTGAAGCTTTCTTT. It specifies CASSLGQVPGFRVPPTEAFF.

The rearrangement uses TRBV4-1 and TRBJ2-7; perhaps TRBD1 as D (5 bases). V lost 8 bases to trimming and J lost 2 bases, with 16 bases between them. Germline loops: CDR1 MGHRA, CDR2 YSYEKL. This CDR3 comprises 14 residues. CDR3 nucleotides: TGCGCCAGCTCTGACGGGCAGGGCCCCTACGAGCAGTACTTC. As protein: CASSDGQGPYEQYF.

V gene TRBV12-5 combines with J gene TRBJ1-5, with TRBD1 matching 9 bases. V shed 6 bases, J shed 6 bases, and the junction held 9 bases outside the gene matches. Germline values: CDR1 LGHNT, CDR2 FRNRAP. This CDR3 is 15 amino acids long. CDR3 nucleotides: TGTGCTAGTGGCCTAGGGACAGGGTGGGTTCAGCCCCAGCATTTT. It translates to CASGLGTGWVQPQHF.

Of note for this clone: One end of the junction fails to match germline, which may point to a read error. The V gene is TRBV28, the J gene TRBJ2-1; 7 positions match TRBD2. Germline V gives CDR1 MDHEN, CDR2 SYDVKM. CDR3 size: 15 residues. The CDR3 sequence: CASTRDLGDYYEQFF. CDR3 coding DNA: TGTGCCAGCACTCGGGACCTAGGGGACTACTATGAGCAGTTCTTC. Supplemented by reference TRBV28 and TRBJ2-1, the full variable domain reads DVKVTQSSRYLVKRTGEKVFLECVQDMDHENMFWYRQDPGLGLRLIYFSYDVKMKEKGDIPEGYSVSREKKERFSLILESASTNQTSMYLCASTRDLGDYYEQFFGPGTRLTVL.